This TCR beta chain was recovered during a study of response to subunit inactivated influenza vaccine. Study-wide points: The authors put forward the suggestion that each seasonal influenza vaccination may bring in only a limited number of new T cells.

MiXCR was run by TCRdb on the RT-PCR reads, yielding one entry per CDR3 protein. The sample records about 190,000 distinct CDR3 sequences, around 15% being singletons. A few counts support this clonotype. No antigen is known for it. Here the sequenced sample was CD8+ T cells sorted from PBMCs, taken approximately 5 days after vaccination. The clonotype was recovered from a man aged 45 to 65 who received an inactivated influenza vaccine.

CDR3 DNA: TGTGCCAGCAGCTTGGAGACTAGTTTCCCCTACAATGAGCAGTTCTTC. Translating gives CASSLETSFPYNEQFF. This rearrangement joins TRBV5-6 to TRBJ2-1; tentatively, D is TRBD2 (6 bases). The CDR3 covers 16 residues. Trimming cost V 0 bases and J 2 bases, with 12 bases left between them. The germline V gene encodes CDR1 SGHDT and CDR2 YYEEEE.